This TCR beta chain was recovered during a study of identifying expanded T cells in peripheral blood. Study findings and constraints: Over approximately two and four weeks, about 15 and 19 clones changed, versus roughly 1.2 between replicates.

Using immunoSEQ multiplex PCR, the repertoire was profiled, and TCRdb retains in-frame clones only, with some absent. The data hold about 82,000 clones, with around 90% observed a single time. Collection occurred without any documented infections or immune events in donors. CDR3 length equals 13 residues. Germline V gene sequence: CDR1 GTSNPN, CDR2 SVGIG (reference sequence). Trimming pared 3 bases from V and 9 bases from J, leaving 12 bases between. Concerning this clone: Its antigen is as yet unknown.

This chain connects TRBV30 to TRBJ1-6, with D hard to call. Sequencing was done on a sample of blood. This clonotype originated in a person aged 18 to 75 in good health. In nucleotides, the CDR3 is TGTGCCTGGAGCACCGGTCAAGCTTCACCCCTCCACTTT. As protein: CAWSTGQASPLHF.